These T cell receptor beta chains were read from a single sample in a study of control samples from healthy donors and cancer patients. Libraries were prepared by immunoSEQ multiplex PCR; TCRdb keeps only in-frame clonotypes and omits some of them. This sample carries about 110,000 clones, about nine tenths of them seen once, and the ten largest clones take 4% to 4.5%. Sequenced sample: blood. Receptors were obtained from a human donor in good health. The donor label of this sample is uncertain. CDR3s include the opening cysteine and the closing phenylalanine or tryptophan. D genes are given only for firm matches. The listing skips clone size in some rows; elsewhere it reads once, few, many or a size class.

clone_size: -; j_call: TRBJ1-2; v_call: TRBV29-1; d_call: -; cdr3_nt: TGCAGCGTCGATACAGGGTTCGATGGCTACACCTTC; cdr3_aa: CSVDTGFDGYTF
clone_size: -; j_call: TRBJ2-2; v_call: TRBV29-1; d_call: -; cdr3_nt: TGCAGCGTACCGATTTCGGGGGATCACGGGGAGCTGTTTTTT; cdr3_aa: CSVPISGDHGELFF
clone_size: -; j_call: TRBJ1-3; v_call: TRBV5-4; d_call: -; cdr3_nt: TGTGCCAGCAGCAACCCTCGGGGGGACTCTGGAAACACCATATATTTT; cdr3_aa: CASSNPRGDSGNTIYF
clone_size: -; j_call: TRBJ2-3; v_call: TRBV2; d_call: TRBD2; cdr3_nt: TGTGCCAGCATCGGCGGGGGGGCCTGGGACGCAGATACGCAGTATTTT; cdr3_aa: CASIGGGAWDADTQYF
clone_size: few; j_call: TRBJ2-3; v_call: TRBV5-4; d_call: -; cdr3_nt: TGTGCCAGCAGCTTGGGGTTTGGAGGGGGCACAGATACGCAGTATTTT; cdr3_aa: CASSLGFGGGTDTQYF
clone_size: -; j_call: TRBJ2-7; v_call: TRBV5-1; d_call: TRBD1; cdr3_nt: TGCGCCAGCAGAACGGGACAGGGGAACGAGCAGTACTTC; cdr3_aa: CASRTGQGNEQYF
clone_size: -; j_call: TRBJ1-1; v_call: TRBV20-1; d_call: -; cdr3_nt: TGCAGTGCTAGTGATGTGGGCACTGAAGCTTTCTTT; cdr3_aa: CSASDVGTEAFF
clone_size: -; j_call: TRBJ1-2; v_call: TRBV9; d_call: TRBD1; cdr3_nt: TGTGCCAGCAGCGTAGGGCAGGGGGCTATGAATGGCTACACCTTC; cdr3_aa: CASSVGQGAMNGYTF
clone_size: few; j_call: TRBJ1-4; v_call: TRBV15; d_call: -; cdr3_nt: TGTGCCACCAGCACCGGGAAATCGGGTACAGAAAATGAAAAACTGTTTTTT; cdr3_aa: CATSTGKSGTENEKLFF
clone_size: -; j_call: TRBJ1-1; v_call: TRBV29-1; d_call: -; cdr3_nt: TGCAGCGTTGAGGTCGGGACACATGAAGCTTTCTTT; cdr3_aa: CSVEVGTHEAFF
clone_size: -; j_call: TRBJ2-5; v_call: TRBV30; d_call: TRBD2; cdr3_nt: TGTGCCTGGGTGGGGCGGGGGGACCAAGAGACCCAGTACTTC; cdr3_aa: CAWVGRGDQETQYF
clone_size: -; j_call: TRBJ1-4; v_call: TRBV3-1/TRBV3-2; d_call: -; cdr3_nt: TGTGCCAGCAGCCCAGCGAGTCGTAATGAAAAACTGTTTTTT; cdr3_aa: CASSPASRNEKLFF
clone_size: -; j_call: TRBJ1-1; v_call: TRBV6-6; d_call: -; cdr3_nt: TGTGCCAGCAGTCCAAGGGGGAGGGCGAGGTTTCGGAGAGGCACTGAAGCTTTCTTT; cdr3_aa: CASSPRGRARFRRGTEAFF
clone_size: -; j_call: TRBJ1-2; v_call: TRBV19; d_call: TRBD1; cdr3_nt: TGTGCCAGTACCCCAACCCGGACAGGGACTAACTATGGCTACACCTTC; cdr3_aa: CASTPTRTGTNYGYTF
clone_size: few; j_call: TRBJ2-1; v_call: TRBV7-9; d_call: TRBD2; cdr3_nt: TGTGCCAGCAGTCCACCCTCTGCGGGGGGGCTAATTGAGCAGTTCTTC; cdr3_aa: CASSPPSAGGLIEQFF
clone_size: few; j_call: TRBJ1-4; v_call: TRBV2; d_call: -; cdr3_nt: TGTGCCAGCATGGGAGGAAACCGTGGTGAAAAACTGTTTTTT; cdr3_aa: CASMGGNRGEKLFF
clone_size: -; j_call: TRBJ1-1; v_call: TRBV19; d_call: TRBD1; cdr3_nt: TGTGCCAGTAGTATCCCCGTTGGACAGGGGCACGGTGAAGCTTTCTTT; cdr3_aa: CASSIPVGQGHGEAFF
clone_size: -; j_call: TRBJ1-1; v_call: TRBV25-1; d_call: -; cdr3_nt: TGTGCCAGCAGTGAAGCAGGGGCGGGGACTGAAGCTTTCTTT; cdr3_aa: CASSEAGAGTEAFF
clone_size: -; j_call: TRBJ2-3; v_call: TRBV14; d_call: -; cdr3_nt: TGTGCCAGCAGCCAAGGCTGGGGGGGCGGCACAGATACGCAGTATTTT; cdr3_aa: CASSQGWGGGTDTQYF
clone_size: once; j_call: TRBJ1-6; v_call: TRBV5-6; d_call: -; cdr3_nt: TGTGCCAGCAGCTTTGGGTTCTCACCCCTCCACTTT; cdr3_aa: CASSFGFSPLHF
clone_size: -; j_call: TRBJ1-6; v_call: TRBV18; d_call: TRBD1; cdr3_nt: TGTGCCAGCTCACAATCCGGGACAGATAATTCACCCCTCCACTTT; cdr3_aa: CASSQSGTDNSPLHF
clone_size: -; j_call: TRBJ1-1; v_call: TRBV11-2; d_call: -; cdr3_nt: TGTGCCAGCAGCTTAGATGCAGGGTGGAAGAACACTGAAGCTTTCTTT; cdr3_aa: CASSLDAGWKNTEAFF
clone_size: -; j_call: TRBJ1-6; v_call: TRBV7-9; d_call: -; cdr3_nt: TGTGCCAGCAGCCCCTCGGGGCAGAAGAATTCACCCCTCCACTTT; cdr3_aa: CASSPSGQKNSPLHF
clone_size: -; j_call: TRBJ1-1; v_call: TRBV19; d_call: -; cdr3_nt: TGTGCCAGTAGAATGGCCGGGATGGGCACTGAAGCTTTCTTT; cdr3_aa: CASRMAGMGTEAFF
clone_size: -; j_call: TRBJ1-6; v_call: TRBV28; d_call: -; cdr3_nt: TGTGCCAGCACCTCGGGGGGGCCGTCCTATAATTCACCCCTCCACTTT; cdr3_aa: CASTSGGPSYNSPLHF
clone_size: -; j_call: TRBJ2-2; v_call: TRBV21-1; d_call: -; cdr3_nt: TGTGCCAGCGATGGAGGGTACAGGGAGCTGTTTTTT; cdr3_aa: CASDGGYRELFF
clone_size: -; j_call: TRBJ2-7; v_call: TRBV27; d_call: TRBD1; cdr3_nt: TGTGCCAGCAGTCCCGGACCTGGGACAGTGCTTCGGGAGCAGTACTTC; cdr3_aa: CASSPGPGTVLREQYF
clone_size: -; j_call: TRBJ1-2; v_call: TRBV6-1; d_call: -; cdr3_nt: TGTGCCAGCAGTGAGTTCCATGGCTACACCTTC; cdr3_aa: CASSEFHGYTF
clone_size: -; j_call: TRBJ1-1; v_call: TRBV7-2; d_call: -; cdr3_nt: TGTGCCAGCAGCTTAGGTCGGAGGTTCACTGAAGCTTTCTTT; cdr3_aa: CASSLGRRFTEAFF
clone_size: -; j_call: TRBJ1-2; v_call: TRBV7-2; d_call: -; cdr3_nt: TGTGCCAGCAGCTTAGATCGTCGACACCCCTATGGCTACACCTTC; cdr3_aa: CASSLDRRHPYGYTF
clone_size: -; j_call: TRBJ2-3; v_call: TRBV3-1/TRBV3-2; d_call: -; cdr3_nt: TGTGCCAGCAGCCAGGAGGGGCGCACAGATACGCAGTATTTT; cdr3_aa: CASSQEGRTDTQYF
clone_size: -; j_call: TRBJ2-7; v_call: TRBV5-4; d_call: TRBD2; cdr3_nt: TGTGCCAGCAGCTTTCGCGGGGGGGCCCTCGACGAGCAGTACTTC; cdr3_aa: CASSFRGGALDEQYF
clone_size: -; j_call: TRBJ2-7; v_call: TRBV29-1; d_call: TRBD1; cdr3_nt: TGCAGCGTTGCGGACAGGGGTCACAACGAGCAGTACTTC; cdr3_aa: CSVADRGHNEQYF